This paragraph reports one T cell receptor (beta chain). Assay used: immunoSEQ multiplex PCR; TCRdb lists only in-frame clones, some missing. The sample records about 160,000 clones, more than 65% being singletons. The source of the sample is a study of blood T cell repertoires in COVID-19. The overall study: Material from acute and convalescent COVID-19 was sourced from the United States, Italy and Spain.

This TCR came from a woman over 75 with active or convalescent COVID-19. Sequencing was performed on peripheral blood.

The CDR3 bases are TGTGCCAGCTCACAAGAGACCCCCGGGGTCACTGAAGCTTTCTTT. Its protein product is CASSQETPGVTEAFF. This chain uses TRBV18 with TRBJ1-1; unclear D gene. V was cut by 4 bases and J by 4 bases, with 16 bases left in between. The V gene's germline CDR1 is KGHSH and CDR2 LQKENI. This CDR3 is built from 15 residues.